Below, one TCR beta chain is given with its context. Its cognate antigen is unknown. The authors ran the immunoSEQ assay, v3.0, at survey level. Data came from immunoSEQ multiplex PCR; TCRdb stores just in-frame clones and leaves some out. The sample includes about 15,000 clones, about nine tenths of them seen just once. This sample was taken from a study of long-term antiretroviral therapy in people with HIV. The study, taken as a whole, reports: ART adherence, viral resistance and therapy changes went unrecorded. Repertoires from HIV showed CDR3 length ranges narrower than those of controls. Diversity remained lower than transplant donor controls, even though it increased after ART.

Each contributor possessed a minimum of one pre-ART and a minimum of two post-ART PBMC samples. Germline assignment: CDR1 LNHDA and CDR2 SQIVND (reference sequence). V was clipped by 6 bases and J by 8 bases; unmatched bases: 5. CDR3 length: 14 residues. This TCR came from a woman in her 40s with HIV. The rearrangement joins TRBV19 to TRBJ2-2; TRBD1 aligns across 11 bases. This material consisted of unsorted PBMCs, taken 0.6 years after starting antiretroviral therapy. In nucleotides, the CDR3 is TGTGCCAGTAGCGGGACAGGGGGAACGGGGGAGCTGTTTTTT. This translates into CASSGTGGTGELFF.